The clone carrying this T cell receptor (beta chain) has at least ten counts. Its antigen is unidentified. The source of the sample is a study of T cells after yellow fever vaccination. Trimming took off 8 bases at V and 0 bases at J, with 13 bases between the two ends. The CDR3 runs 15 residues. The germline V gene encodes CDR1 MNHEY and CDR2 SVGAGI. Making TCR cDNA involved 5'RACE template switching, which added UMIs and a universal primer site. TCRdb itself ran the 5' RACE reads through MiXCR, one entry per CDR3 protein. The data hold about 350,000 distinct CDR3 sequences, with roughly 4.3% observed a single time. Study-level findings and limits: Clonotypes appearing in both CD4 and CD8 compartments existed, and their share was small.

The J gene is TRBJ1-4, the V gene TRBV6-5; no clear D gene. The source of this sequence is a young man who received the YFV17D yellow fever vaccine. Specimen: PBMCs, collected 5 days after the yellow fever booster vaccination. CDR3 nucleotides: TGTGCCAGCCAGCCCCTAGGAGCAACTAATGAAAAACTGTTTTTT. This translates into CASQPLGATNEKLFF.